A single sample is the source of the 20 T cell receptor beta chains below, sequenced in a study of OX40 agonist ivuxolimab in advanced cancers. This table comes from immunoSEQ multiplex PCR, and its TCRdb copy is limited to in-frame clones, with some not included. Altogether roughly 92,000 clones are present, 92% being singletons, with the ten largest covering more than 3%. The sequences come from CD4+ or CD8+ T cells sorted from blood, collected in a trial of the OX40 agonist ivuxolimab. These receptors were obtained from an adult with an advanced solid tumor such as melanoma, head and neck, liver or kidney cancer.

The gene calls are TRBV10-1 and TRBJ2-1; 7 nucleotides align to TRBD1. This CDR3 is built from 13 residues. Per germline, CDR1 WNHNN and CDR2 SYGVQD (reference sequence). V shed 10 bases and J 4 bases; nucleotides not matched to a gene: 7. CDR3 sequence: CATGQDLYNEQFF. Here the CDR3 DNA reads TGCGCCACCGGACAGGACTTATACAATGAGCAGTTCTTC.

CDR3 protein: CASTLRRDPRDEQFF. CDR3 sequence (DNA): TGTGCCAGCACACTACGAAGGGACCCTAGGGATGAGCAGTTCTTC. The V and J genes are TRBV11-2 and TRBJ2-1, with D perhaps given as TRBD1 or TRBD2 (5 bases each). CDR1 and CDR2 (germline): SGHAT, FQNNGV. V lost 7 bases and J lost 8, with 21 bases in between. The CDR3 is 15 amino acids.

The chain links TRBV4-3 to TRBJ2-2; D uncertain. Germline V gene lookup returns CDR1 LGHNA and CDR2 YSLEER. The V and J ends lost 3 bases and 3 bases respectively, with 17 bases between them. The CDR3 loop spans 17 amino acids. The CDR3: CASSQIRLEFYTGELFF. In DNA, the CDR3 is TGCGCCAGCAGCCAGATCAGACTCGAATTTTACACCGGGGAGCTGTTTTTT.

The rearrangement links TRBV2 to TRBJ2-5; D ambiguous. CDR1 and CDR2 from the germline V gene are SNHLY and FYNNEI. Trimming removed 2 bases at V and 2 bases at J, with 6 bases between. The CDR3 totals 13 residues. CDR3 loop: CASSEWWQETQYF. Written as DNA, the CDR3 is TGTGCCAGCAGTGAATGGTGGCAAGAGACCCAGTACTTC.

The rearrangement uses TRBV2 and TRBJ1-1, with D unclear. Germline-derived CDR1 and CDR2 are SNHLY and FYNNEI. The CDR3 is made up of 13 amino acids. With 6 bases removed from V and 3 bases from J, the gap between germline ends came to 11 bases. The CDR3 DNA reads as TGTGCCAGCAGGTTTCCGGGATACACTGAAGCTTTCTTT. Encoded protein: CASRFPGYTEAFF.

The chain uses TRBV13 and TRBJ1-1; TRBD1 agrees at 7 bases. The germline V gene has CDR1 PRHDT and CDR2 FYEKMQ (reference sequence). With 5 bases clipped from V and 5 bases from J, the junction kept 8 bases outside the gene matches. This CDR3 is 14 amino acids long. The CDR3 DNA reads as TGTGCCAGCAGCCCAAGACAGGGAAAAACTGAAGCTTTCTTT. This encodes CASSPRQGKTEAFF.

This clone was detected once. This chain links TRBV18 with TRBJ2-1; a weak D match, TRBD2 (5 bases). Germline CDR1 and CDR2: KGHSH and LQKENI. The length of the CDR3 is 12 residues. The V and J ends lost 3 bases and 8 bases respectively, with 8 bases between them. The CDR3 is CASSPTRDEQFF. The CDR3 nucleotides read TGTGCCAGCTCACCTACTAGGGATGAGCAGTTCTTC.

This clone came up a few times. The V gene is TRBV9, the J gene TRBJ1-2; 8 nucleotides agree with TRBD1. The CDR3 runs to 15 residues. Germline lookup yields CDR1 SGDLS and CDR2 YYNGEE. The V and J ends lost 3 bases and 5 bases, in that order; junction bases with no gene match: 9. The CDR3 protein is CASSGYGQGNYGYTF. In DNA, the CDR3 is TGTGCCAGCAGCGGATATGGACAGGGCAATTATGGCTACACCTTC.

The chain couples TRBV6-5 to TRBJ1-1; tentative D call: TRBD1 (5 bases). Germline CDR1 MNHEY, CDR2 SVGAGI. With 2 bases removed from V and 5 bases from J, the gap between germline ends came to 15 bases. There are 15 residues in the CDR3. For the CDR3, the DNA is TGTGCCAGCAGTTACGGAACACTACAGGCTACTGAAGCTTTCTTT. It yields the protein CASSYGTLQATEAFF.

This clone was counted a few times. The rearrangement links TRBV28 to TRBJ1-2, with D hard to call. Trimming removed 7 bases at V and 3 bases at J, with 9 bases between. In germline, CDR1 is MDHEN, CDR2 SYDVKM. The CDR3 extends over 12 amino acids. CDR3 loop: CASMGSDYGYTF. Here the CDR3 DNA reads TGTGCCAGCATGGGCAGCGACTATGGCTACACCTTC.

Only a few counts were recorded for this clone. The CDR3 nucleotides are TGTGCCAGCACTGGGGACAGGGGTTATGGCTACACCTTC. Translated, it gives CASTGDRGYGYTF. The genes are TRBV6-6 and TRBJ1-2, with 10 bases identical to TRBD1. J was trimmed by 5 bases and V by 7 bases; bases with no gene match: 4. The germline V gene encodes CDR1 MNHNY and CDR2 SVGAGI (reference sequence). CDR3 size: 13 residues.

The chain couples TRBV5-5 to TRBJ2-1; D not certain. This CDR3 is 12 amino acids long. Germline V gives CDR1 SGHKS, CDR2 YYEKEE (reference sequence). Trimming pared 2 bases from V and 9 bases from J, leaving 9 bases between. The CDR3 is CASSFTHREQFF. CDR3 sequence (DNA): TGTGCCAGCAGCTTTACTCATCGTGAGCAGTTCTTC.

This chain joins TRBV9 and TRBJ2-7, with D tentatively TRBD1 (6 bases). Germline-derived CDR1 and CDR2 are SGDLS and YYNGEE. V gave up 3 bases and J gave up 0 bases, with 13 bases separating them. The CDR3 runs to 15 residues. The CDR3 protein is CASSAGQKSSYEQYF. DNA for the CDR3: TGTGCCAGCAGCGCTGGACAGAAGAGCTCCTACGAGCAGTACTTC.

The CDR3 reads CASSDGLETQYF. CDR3 in DNA: TGCGCCAGCAGTGATGGGCTGGAGACCCAGTACTTC. This rearrangement joins TRBV10-1 to TRBJ2-5; D ambiguous. With 3 bases removed from V and 5 bases from J, the gap between germline ends came to 7 bases. The CDR3 is 12 residues long. The germline gives CDR1 WNHNN, CDR2 SYGVQD (reference sequence).

This clone was recorded once. The chain couples TRBV5-6 to TRBJ1-4; D is perhaps TRBD1 (6 bases). Germline CDR1 SGHDT, CDR2 YYEEEE. The CDR3 contains 14 residues. With 5 bases removed from V and 5 bases from J, the gap between germline ends came to 13 bases. The CDR3 sequence is CASSPGAGNEKLFF. The DNA of the CDR3 is TGTGCCAGCAGTCCAGGGGCCGGGAATGAAAAACTGTTTTTT. Combining the CDR3 with reference TRBV5-6 and TRBJ1-4 gives the whole variable domain DAGVTQSPTHLIKTRGQQVTLRCSPKSGHDTVSWYQQALGQGPQFIFQYYEEEERQRGNFPDRFSGHQFPNYSSELNVNALLLGDSALYLCASSPGAGNEKLFFGSGTQLSVL.

The chain carries TRBV11-2 and TRBJ2-5; the D is unclear. The length of the CDR3 is 12 residues. Germline-derived CDR1 and CDR2 are SGHAT and FQNNGV. Trimming took off 2 bases at V and 4 bases at J, with 5 bases between the two ends. The CDR3 protein is CASSLLGETQYF. Here the CDR3 DNA reads TGTGCCAGCAGCTTATTGGGAGAGACCCAGTACTTC.

The chain employs TRBV6-5 and TRBJ2-1; D call uncertain. CDR1 MNHEY and CDR2 SVGAGI come from the germline V gene. This CDR3 contains 13 residues. V was pared by 2 bases and J by 6 bases, with 8 bases between. CDR3: CASSYAKPNEQFF. The CDR3 region has the DNA TGTGCCAGCAGTTACGCGAAGCCCAATGAGCAGTTCTTC.

The CDR3, as DNA: TGCGCCAGCAGCTTACGGCCAGGGAGGGAGCACGGGGAGCTGTTTTTT. It specifies CASSLRPGREHGELFF. The V and J genes are TRBV5-1 and TRBJ2-2, with 7 positions matching TRBD2. Germline V CDR1 and CDR2: SGHRS, YFSETQ. The CDR3 is 16 residues long. J was trimmed by 7 bases and V by 2 bases; bases with no gene match: 11.

The CDR3 spells CASSAQGVQPQHF. The CDR3 DNA is TGTGCCAGCAGCGCCCAGGGAGTTCAGCCCCAGCATTTT. V is TRBV27 and J is TRBJ1-5; D possibly corresponds to TRBD1 (5 bases). The CDR3 has 13 amino acids. V gave up 6 bases and J gave up 6 bases, with 12 bases separating them. Per germline, CDR1 MNHEY and CDR2 SMNVEV (reference sequence).

The chain is built from TRBV7-3 and TRBJ2-2, with TRBD1 identical over 9 bases. Germline V gene lookup returns CDR1 SGHTA and CDR2 FQGTGA. The CDR3 is 16 residues long. V shed 4 bases, J shed 3 bases, and the junction held 6 bases outside the gene matches. Here the CDR3 DNA reads TGTGCCAGCAGCTATTCGGGACAGGGCCACACCGGGGAGCTGTTTTTT. Translated, it gives CASSYSGQGHTGELFF.